The next 23 T cell receptor beta chains were all read from a single sample in a study of early T cells in non-severe SARS-CoV-2 infection. TCRdb recomputed calls from the 5' RACE reads with MiXCR, one row per CDR3 protein. The top ten clones hold around 21% of a sample with roughly 53,000 distinct CDR3 sequences, approximately 10% of them seen once. The sequenced sample consisted of whole blood. The source is an adult who was a healthcare worker with PCR-confirmed SARS-CoV-2 infection or an uninfected control (not recorded which).

Only a few counts were recorded for this clonotype. The CDR3 DNA follows: TGTGCCAGCAGTTTGAATAGCAATCAGCCCCAGCATTTT. It encodes CASSLNSNQPQHF. The chain joins TRBV12-3 or TRBV12-4 to TRBJ1-5; D is unclear. CDR3 length: 13 amino acids. Deletions cut 3 bases from V and 0 bases from J, with 3 bases between.

This clonotype was counted at least ten times. This chain links TRBV29-1 with TRBJ1-5, with 8 bases lining up with TRBD1. V dropped 6 bases and J dropped 1; count of bases not matched to a gene: 5. This CDR3 is 14 amino acids long. The germline CDR1 and CDR2 sequences are SQVTM and ANQGSEA. The CDR3 sequence is CSVVQGESNQPQHF. DNA of the CDR3: TGCAGCGTCGTACAGGGGGAGAGCAATCAGCCCCAGCATTTT. Full variable domain (rest looked up from reference TRBV29-1 and TRBJ1-5): SAVISQKPSRDICQRGTSLTIQCQVDSQVTMMFWYRQQPGQSLTLIATANQGSEATYESGFVIDKFPISRPNLTFSTLTVSNMSPEDSSIYLCSVVQGESNQPQHFGDGTRLSIL.

The rearrangement links TRBV19 to TRBJ2-3; possible D gene TRBD2, 5 bases. Trimming shortened V by 7 bases and J by 8 bases, and 10 bases separated the two germline ends. The CDR3 runs to 11 residues. Germline lookup yields CDR1 LNHDA and CDR2 SQIVND (reference sequence). The CDR3 reads CASTRGSTQYF. In DNA form, the CDR3 reads TGTGCCAGTACCCGGGGAAGTACGCAGTATTTT. The complete variable domain, with remaining parts taken from reference TRBV19 and TRBJ2-3, reads DGGITQSPKYLFRKEGQNVTLSCEQNLNHDAMYWYRQDPGQGLRLIYYSQIVNDFQKGDIAEGYSVSREKKESFPLTVTSAQKNPTAFYLCASTRGSTQYFGPGTRLTVL.

This clonotype was counted many times. The chain is built from TRBV5-4 and TRBJ2-7; no clear D. The CDR3 loop spans 13 amino acids. Germline lookup yields CDR1 SGHNT and CDR2 YYREEE (reference sequence). V lost 1 base and J lost 3, with 8 bases in between. The CDR3 region has the DNA TGTGCCAGCAGCTTGACCGAGAACTACGAGCAGTACTTC. Protein sequence: CASSLTENYEQYF.

This clonotype has a handful of counts. V usage is TRBV12-3 or TRBV12-4 and J usage is TRBJ2-4, with D tentatively TRBD1 or TRBD2 (5 bases each). Trimming took off 1 base at V and 3 bases at J, with 7 bases between the two ends. The length of the CDR3 is 14 residues. CDR3 sequence: CASSLGGIKNIQYF. The CDR3 DNA is TGTGCCAGCAGTTTAGGGGGGATCAAAAACATTCAGTACTTC.

This chain connects TRBV5-1 to TRBJ2-7; TRBD1 matches 7 bases. This CDR3 spans 13 amino acids. The ends lost 6 bases at V and 0 bases at J; junction bases unmatched: 3. Germline CDR1 reads SGHRS; CDR2 reads YFSETQ. This CDR3 reads CASIGTDSYEQYF. For the CDR3, the DNA is TGCGCCAGCATCGGGACAGACTCCTACGAGCAGTACTTC.

This clonotype was counted ten times or more. The genes are TRBV6-6 and TRBJ2-5; tentative D call: TRBD2 (5 bases). Germline V gene sequence: CDR1 MNHNY, CDR2 SVGAGI (reference sequence). The CDR3 has 14 amino acids. Trimming cost V 7 bases and J 4 bases, with 16 bases left between them. CDR3 residues: CASTPVGSRETQYF. The CDR3 DNA follows: TGTGCCAGCACCCCTGTGGGGAGTCGAGAGACCCAGTACTTC.

This clonotype has ten or more counts. The V gene is TRBV3-1, the J gene TRBJ2-5; no clear D. CDR3 length equals 13 residues. Germline V CDR1 and CDR2: LGHDT, YNNKEL (reference sequence). The V end lost 4 bases, the J end lost 4 bases, and 10 bases lay between the germline ends. CDR3 nucleotides: TGTGCCAGCAGCCGCGCCAGACGAGAGACCCAGTACTTC. Its translation: CASSRARRETQYF.

Ten or more counts support this clonotype. The V call is TRBV3-1, the J call TRBJ2-1, with 8 nucleotides matching TRBD1. CDR1 is LGHDT, CDR2 YNNKEL, per germline (reference sequence). The CDR3 is 15 amino acids. Trimming cost V 4 bases and J 0 bases; bases outside gene matches: 2. The DNA for the CDR3 is TGTGCCAGCAGCCGAGACAGGGGCTCCTACAATGAGCAGTTCTTC. Protein sequence: CASSRDRGSYNEQFF.

This clonotype was counted many times. This chain joins TRBV3-1 and TRBJ2-1, with TRBD2 matching over 7 bases. V gave up 0 bases and J gave up 0 bases; unmatched junction bases: 8. Germline V lookup: CDR1 LGHDT, CDR2 YNNKEL (reference sequence). CDR3 length: 18 amino acids. This chain's CDR3 is CASSQDWSGTTSYNEQFF. CDR3 bases: TGTGCCAGCAGCCAAGATTGGTCCGGGACTACCTCCTACAATGAGCAGTTCTTC.

This clonotype was counted ten times or more. The rearrangement links TRBV18 to TRBJ1-1; a possible D gene is TRBD1 (5 bases). The CDR3 loop spans 13 amino acids. Germline V gene data show CDR1 as KGHSH and CDR2 as LQKENI. V was trimmed by 4 bases and J by 1 base, leaving 7 bases between them. CDR3 DNA: TGTGCCAGCTCACGAGGGACGAACACTGAAGCTTTCTTT. It translates to CASSRGTNTEAFF. The full variable domain, with the rest looked up from reference TRBV18 and TRBJ1-1, is NAGVMQNPRHLVRRRGQEARLRCSPMKGHSHVYWYRQLPEEGLKFMVYLQKENIIDESGMPKERFSAEFPKEGPSILRIQQVVRGDSAAYFCASSRGTNTEAFFGQGTRLTVV.

This clonotype was seen ten or more times. The gene calls are TRBV12-3 or TRBV12-4 and TRBJ2-3; 8 bases are a match to TRBD2. The CDR3 length is 14 residues. The V gene end was trimmed by 8 bases and the J gene end by 3 bases; junction bases not matched to a gene: 7. CDR3 coding DNA: TGTGCCAGCGCCGGGACTAGTCTTACAGATACGCAGTATTTT. Translating it yields CASAGTSLTDTQYF.

J is TRBJ1-2 and V is TRBV19; TRBD1 might be the D (6 bases). The CDR3 totals 13 residues. The germline V gene has CDR1 LNHDA and CDR2 SQIVND (reference sequence). The V gene lost 2 bases and the J gene lost 6 bases, with 10 bases spanning the gap. The CDR3 sequence is CASSIIRGHGYTF. The CDR3 nucleotides are TGTGCCAGTAGTATAATCCGGGGGCATGGCTACACCTTC.

This clonotype was counted at least ten times. V is TRBV27 and J is TRBJ1-2; the D gene is possibly TRBD1 (5 bases). V was trimmed by 2 bases and J by 4 bases, leaving 8 bases between them. The CDR3 covers 13 residues. From germline, CDR1 is MNHEY and CDR2 SMNVEV (reference sequence). The CDR3 loop reads CASSLGGGYGYTF. In DNA form, the CDR3 reads TGTGCCAGCAGTTTAGGGGGGGGCTATGGCTACACCTTC.

The table lists this clonotype with a few counts. The chain recombines TRBV12-3 or TRBV12-4 with TRBJ2-7; D gene uncertain. This CDR3 region has 12 residues. V was clipped by 1 base and J by 7 bases, with 8 bases between them. The CDR3 bases are TGTGCCAGCAGTTTAGTTATATGGGAGCAGTACTTC. Translated, it gives CASSLVIWEQYF.

This clonotype was counted a few times. V and J are TRBV6-5 and TRBJ1-1; 8 bases map to TRBD1. Trimming took 5 bases from V and 7 from J; bases not matched to a gene: 15. The V gene's germline CDR1 is MNHEY and CDR2 SVGAGI. This CDR3 comprises 16 residues. In nucleotides, the CDR3 is TGTGCCAGCAGTCGGGAACGACAGGGGAGCGAAATTGAAGCTTTCTTT. It codes for CASSRERQGSEIEAFF.

This clonotype has at least ten counts. The chain is built from TRBV5-1 and TRBJ2-2, with D unclear. CDR1 and CDR2 (germline): SGHRS, YFSETQ. The CDR3 length is 15 residues. V lost 0 bases to trimming and J lost 7 bases, with 13 bases between them. DNA for the CDR3: TGCGCCAGCAGCTTGGCCGGGCAGGAAGGCGGGGAGCTGTTTTTT. Translation gives CASSLAGQEGGELFF. Supplemented by reference TRBV5-1 and TRBJ2-2, the full variable domain reads KAGVTQTPRYLIKTRGQQVTLSCSPISGHRSVSWYQQTPGQGLQFLFEYFSETQRNKGNFPGRFSGRQFSNSRSEMNVSTLELGDSALYLCASSLAGQEGGELFFGEGSRLTVL.

This clonotype was seen a handful of times. This chain links TRBV19 with TRBJ2-7; a weak D match, TRBD2 (6 bases). The V gene's germline CDR1 is LNHDA and CDR2 SQIVND (reference sequence). Trimming removed 9 bases at V and 2 bases at J, with 14 bases between. The CDR3 loop spans 13 amino acids. CDR3 region: CASRLGGTYEQYF. The DNA for the CDR3 is TGTGCCAGCCGGCTGGGAGGAACCTACGAGCAGTACTTC.

J is TRBJ2-5 and V is TRBV5-1; tentative D call: TRBD2 (5 bases). Germline V gene data show CDR1 as SGHRS and CDR2 as YFSETQ. The CDR3 extends over 16 amino acids. Trimming shortened V by 4 bases and J by 5 bases, and 21 bases separated the two germline ends. DNA for the CDR3: TGCGCCAGCAGCCAATCCGGGGTCCTAGTTCGGGAGACCCAGTACTTC. Protein: CASSQSGVLVRETQYF.

This clonotype turned up a few times. The chain joins TRBV2 to TRBJ2-5, with D perhaps matching TRBD1 or TRBD2 (5 bases each). This CDR3 has 13 residues. The germline CDR1 and CDR2 sequences are SNHLY and FYNNEI. With 7 bases removed from V and 9 bases from J, the gap between germline ends came to 18 bases. CDR3 sequence: CASTEGRDGAQYF. The DNA for the CDR3 is TGTGCCAGCACCGAGGGACGGGACGGGGCCCAGTACTTC. The whole variable domain, filled in from reference TRBV2 and TRBJ2-5, reads EPEVTQTPSHQVTQMGQEVILRCVPISNHLYFYWYRQILGQKVEFLVSFYNNEISEKSEIFDDQFSVERPDGSNFTLKIRSTKLEDSAMYFCASTEGRDGAQYFGPGTRLLVL.

This clonotype came up a few times. The rearrangement joins TRBV2 to TRBJ2-7, with D possibly TRBD1 on 6 matching bases. This CDR3 contains 13 residues. V shed 3 bases and J shed 4 bases, with 10 bases lying between them. Germline CDR1 and CDR2: SNHLY and FYNNEI. The CDR3 protein is CASSDAGVYEQYF. The DNA of the CDR3 is TGTGCCAGCAGTGATGCAGGGGTGTACGAGCAGTACTTC.

This clonotype has only a few counts. The V gene is TRBV7-8, the J gene TRBJ1-2; tentatively, D is TRBD1 (5 bases). This CDR3 is 13 amino acids long. Germline V gene sequence: CDR1 SGHVS, CDR2 FQNEAQ. V was cut by 5 bases and J by 4 bases, with 11 bases left in between. The CDR3 region is CASSHEGLYGYTF. DNA of the CDR3: TGTGCCAGCAGCCATGAGGGACTCTATGGCTACACCTTC.

The chain carries TRBV27 and TRBJ1-6, with D possibly matching TRBD1 (6 bases). V lost 4 bases, J lost 8 bases, and 12 bases lay in between. The CDR3 spans 14 residues. The germline V gene has CDR1 MNHEY and CDR2 SMNVEV (reference sequence). CDR3 sequence reads: CASSSSYRDSPLHF. The CDR3, as DNA: TGTGCCAGCAGTTCCTCCTACAGGGATTCACCCCTCCACTTT.